A single sample is the source of the 10 T cell receptor beta chains below, sequenced in a study of technical replicates of blood from a few donors. Sequenced by immunoSEQ multiplex PCR; TCRdb stores in-frame clones only, minus some. The sample records tens of thousands of clones, 90% to 95% being singletons. The sequenced material came from PBMCs. The receptors stem from a human donor in good health. Some clones in this sample may be carry-over from other donors' samples.

A single count supports this clone. This chain connects TRBV6-1 to TRBJ1-6, with 11 bases identical to TRBD1. This CDR3 is 17 amino acids long. With V trimmed by 1 base and J by 8 bases, 7 bases remained unmatched. From germline, CDR1 is MNHNS and CDR2 SASEGT. CDR3 nucleotides: TGTGCCAGCAGTGAAGTAGGACAGGGGGCCTCGGATTCACCCCTCCACTTT. Translating it yields CASSEVGQGASDSPLHF.

The chain employs TRBV5-1 and TRBJ1-6; 9 bases are a match to TRBD1. Germline V gene lookup returns CDR1 SGHRS and CDR2 YFSETQ. The CDR3 is 14 amino acids. V lost 4 bases to trimming and J lost 5 bases; unmatched junction nucleotides: 1. In DNA form, the CDR3 reads TGCGCCAGCAGCCGACAGGGGGATAATTCACCCCTCCACTTT. This translates into CASSRQGDNSPLHF.

V and J are TRBV11-2 and TRBJ2-7; 16 bases align to TRBD2. This CDR3 has 14 residues. Germline trimming cut 6 bases from V and 4 bases from J; bases unmatched to any gene: 0. The germline V gene encodes CDR1 SGHAT and CDR2 FQNNGV. The CDR3 nucleotides are TGTGCCAGCAGGGGACTAGCGGGGGGGTACGAGCAGTACTTC. Protein sequence: CASRGLAGGYEQYF. Variable domain in full (rest from reference TRBV11-2 and TRBJ2-7): EAGVAQSPRYKIIEKRQSVAFWCNPISGHATLYWYQQILGQGPKLLIQFQNNGVVDDSQLPKDRFSAERLKGVDSTLKIQPAKLEDSAVYLCASRGLAGGYEQYFGPGTRLTVT.

The chain couples TRBV14 to TRBJ2-7; no reliable D call. V was clipped by 4 bases and J by 3 bases, with 7 bases between them. Germline values: CDR1 SGHDN, CDR2 FVKESK. This CDR3 has 12 residues. CDR3 region: CASSPNYYEQYF. In nucleotides, the CDR3 is TGTGCCAGCAGCCCGAACTACTACGAGCAGTACTTC.

A note on this clone: Other nucleotide sequences in the sample specify the same CDR3. The J gene is TRBJ1-1, the V gene TRBV19; D might be TRBD1 (6 bases). Germline V gene lookup returns CDR1 LNHDA and CDR2 SQIVND (reference sequence). The CDR3 length is 13 residues. V lost 6 bases, J lost 0 bases, and 8 bases lay in between. For the CDR3, the DNA is TGTGCCAGTAGCGGACAGCTGAACACTGAAGCTTTCTTT. This encodes CASSGQLNTEAFF. Full variable domain (outside the CDR3, taken from reference TRBV19 and TRBJ1-1): DGGITQSPKYLFRKEGQNVTLSCEQNLNHDAMYWYRQDPGQGLRLIYYSQIVNDFQKGDIAEGYSVSREKKESFPLTVTSAQKNPTAFYLCASSGQLNTEAFFGQGTRLTVV.

V gene TRBV4-1 combines with J gene TRBJ1-2; D uncertain. The CDR3 has 14 residues. The germline V gene has CDR1 MGHRA and CDR2 YSYEKL. Deletions cut 6 bases from V and 5 bases from J, with 16 bases between. The CDR3 sequence: CASSPRLRGYGYTF. The CDR3, as DNA: TGCGCCAGCAGTCCCCGTTTGCGCGGTTATGGCTACACCTTC.

In its sample, this clone was seen once. The chain couples TRBV10-3 to TRBJ1-5, with D hard to call. There are 14 residues in the CDR3. The V end was cut by 7 bases, the J end by 0 bases, with 10 bases between. The V gene's germline CDR1 is ENHRY and CDR2 SYGVKD. CDR3 in amino acids: CAIKGSDSNQPQHF. CDR3 sequence (DNA): TGTGCCATCAAAGGTAGCGATAGCAATCAGCCCCAGCATTTT.

This clone was detected a few times. The chain uses TRBV4-3 and TRBJ1-1; 10 bases agree with TRBD1. From germline, CDR1 is LGHNA and CDR2 YSLEER. CDR3 size: 15 residues. Losses at the gene ends were 1 base for V and 6 bases for J; bases not matched to a gene: 5. Here the CDR3 DNA reads TGCGCCAGCAGCCAAGGCCGGGACAGGGGCTCTGAAGCTTTCTTT. This encodes CASSQGRDRGSEAFF.

This chain joins TRBV4-1 and TRBJ2-1; the match to TRBD1 covers 7 bases. The length of the CDR3 is 15 residues. The trim removed 1 base at V and 2 bases at J, leaving 2 bases unmatched. Germline V gives CDR1 MGHRA, CDR2 YSYEKL. The CDR3 loop is CASSQGQGPYNEQFF. In nucleotides, the CDR3 is TGCGCCAGCAGCCAAGGACAGGGCCCCTACAATGAGCAGTTCTTC.

The chain combines TRBV6-1 with TRBJ2-7; TRBD2 matches 13 bases. The CDR3 runs 15 residues. CDR1 and CDR2 from the germline V gene are MNHNS and SASEGT. After removal of 2 bases from V and 4 bases from J, the junction contained 2 bases not matched to a gene. The CDR3 loop is CASSEPTSGRYEQYF. The CDR3, as DNA: TGTGCCAGCAGTGAACCGACTAGCGGGAGGTACGAGCAGTACTTC.